The clone carrying this T cell receptor beta chain was picked up one time. These data belong to a study of cytomegalovirus exposure and HLA in healthy donors. PCR amplification relied on 60 Vbeta primers (plus 13 Jbeta primers). As handled by the study authors: Among the unique TCR beta chains that a later analysis counted, about 84 million in all, roughly 9.9 million were shared. Some clones are missing from TCRdb's copy, which holds only in-frame ones; the method was immunoSEQ multiplex PCR. V, J and clone size were drawn from that table, and D and trimming were deduced from the DNA. Among about 130,000 clones listed, under 85% were seen once. V lost 1 base and J lost 8; bases outside the gene matches: 5. The CDR3 is made up of 14 amino acids. Germline values: CDR1 LGHNA, CDR2 YNFKEQ.

This chain links TRBV4-2 with TRBJ1-2, with 9 positions matching TRBD1. The receptor was isolated from a boy aged 5-17 years in good health and CMV-seronegative. Material for sequencing was PBMCs. Here the CDR3 reads CASSQGTGVDGYTF. CDR3 in DNA: TGTGCCAGCAGCCAAGGGACAGGGGTGGACGGCTACACCTTC.